The 15 T cell receptor beta chains below come from one sample, sequenced in a study of technical replicates of blood from a few donors. Sequenced by immunoSEQ multiplex PCR; TCRdb stores in-frame clones only, minus some. This table holds fewer than 90,000 clones, 90% to 95% found once. The sequenced sample consisted of T cells isolated from PBMCs. These receptors came from a human donor in good health.

The chain couples TRBV2 to TRBJ1-2; D perhaps matches TRBD1 (5 bases). Germline V gene lookup returns CDR1 SNHLY and CDR2 FYNNEI. Trimming took 6 bases from V and 0 from J, leaving 8 bases between them. The CDR3 totals 13 residues. Here the CDR3 DNA reads TGTGCCAGCAGGGCAGGGCCTAACTATGGCTACACCTTC. Residues: CASRAGPNYGYTF.

This chain links TRBV9 with TRBJ2-7, with 7 bases that match TRBD2. The germline V gene has CDR1 SGDLS and CDR2 YYNGEE. Germline trimming cut 3 bases from V and 0 bases from J; bases unmatched to any gene: 0. The CDR3 totals 13 residues. The DNA of the CDR3 is TGTGCCAGCAGCGGGACTAGCTCCTACGAGCAGTACTTC. Its protein product is CASSGTSSYEQYF.

V and J are TRBV27 and TRBJ2-7; the match to TRBD1 covers 9 bases. J was trimmed by 5 bases and V by 5 bases; bases with no gene match: 7. Germline CDR1 MNHEY, CDR2 SMNVEV (reference sequence). The CDR3 runs 14 residues. The CDR3, as DNA: TGTGCCAGCAGTGCTCTAGGGACAGGGAACGAGCAGTACTTC. The encoded protein is CASSALGTGNEQYF.

The J gene is TRBJ1-4, the V gene TRBV18, with unresolved D. V lost 3 bases and J 6 bases, leaving 8 bases between the germline ends. The CDR3 length is 13 residues. The V gene's germline CDR1 is KGHSH and CDR2 LQKENI. CDR3 sequence reads: CASSPGLDEKLFF. The CDR3 coding sequence is TGTGCCAGCTCACCCGGTCTAGATGAAAAACTGTTTTTT.

The rearrangement joins TRBV19 to TRBJ1-1; TRBD1 matches at 9 bases. V lost 5 bases to trimming and J lost 4 bases; unmatched junction nucleotides: 14. Germline V gene lookup returns CDR1 LNHDA and CDR2 SQIVND (reference sequence). The length of the CDR3 is 17 residues. This chain's CDR3 is CASSLTRGQGWITEAFF. For the CDR3, the DNA is TGTGCCAGTAGTCTTACCCGGGGACAGGGTTGGATCACTGAAGCTTTCTTT.

V is TRBV7-9 and J is TRBJ2-7; D remains ambiguous. CDR1 is SEHNR and CDR2 is FQNEAQ in the germline V gene (reference sequence). This CDR3 is 14 amino acids long. With 1 base removed from V and 2 bases from J, the gap between germline ends came to 9 bases. The CDR3 region is CASSLGAETYEQYF. The CDR3 DNA sequence: TGTGCCAGCAGCTTAGGTGCAGAAACCTACGAGCAGTACTTC.

The V call is TRBV5-5, the J call TRBJ2-3; D is unresolved. The V and J ends lost 2 bases and 0 bases respectively, with 22 bases between them. CDR1 is SGHKS, CDR2 YYEKEE, per germline (reference sequence). The CDR3 is made up of 19 amino acids. The CDR3 loop reads CASSFSQMIVFSSTDTQYF. The CDR3 bases are TGTGCCAGCAGCTTCTCCCAGATGATCGTCTTTTCTAGCACAGATACGCAGTATTTT.

This clone has only one observation. This chain uses TRBV27 with TRBJ1-2; D might be TRBD1 (6 bases). This CDR3 contains 13 residues. CDR1 is MNHEY, CDR2 SMNVEV, per germline (reference sequence). V lost 7 bases and J lost 3, with 12 bases in between. The CDR3, as DNA: TGTGCCAGCACGGGACATGTTGACTATGGCTACACCTTC. Its translation: CASTGHVDYGYTF.

The chain employs TRBV27 and TRBJ1-2; unclear D gene. The CDR3 totals 13 residues. Trimming stripped 5 bases from V and 10 bases from J, with 17 bases between. The V gene's germline CDR1 is MNHEY and CDR2 SMNVEV (reference sequence). CDR3 bases: TGTGCCAGCAGTCATCAGGACTATCTCGACTACACCTTC. Its protein product is CASSHQDYLDYTF.

The rearrangement joins TRBV7-2 to TRBJ1-2; 7 bases are shared with TRBD1. Per germline, CDR1 SGHTA and CDR2 FQGNSA. The CDR3 consists of 13 residues. After removal of 2 bases from V and 6 bases from J, the junction contained 3 bases not matched to a gene. The chain's CDR3 is CASSLQQGNGYTF. DNA for the CDR3: TGTGCCAGCAGCTTACAACAGGGGAATGGCTACACCTTC.

The chain uses TRBV27 and TRBJ1-2, with 7 bases fitting TRBD1. Germline loops: CDR1 MNHEY, CDR2 SMNVEV (reference sequence). CDR3 length: 15 amino acids. The junction had 9 bases not matched to a gene; V was cut back by 6 bases and J by 2 bases. The CDR3 DNA follows: TGTGCCAGCAGCCCGACAGGGAGAAGGAACTATGGCTACACCTTC. Its translation is CASSPTGRRNYGYTF.

The genes are TRBV27 and TRBJ2-7; TRBD1 is a possible D gene (7 bases). Germline-derived CDR1 and CDR2 are MNHEY and SMNVEV (reference sequence). This CDR3 region has 14 residues. Trimming left V 2 bases short and J 7 bases short, with 15 bases between. CDR3 in amino acids: CASSLPDRAGEQYF. CDR3 DNA: TGTGCCAGCAGTTTACCCGACAGGGCGGGGGAGCAGTACTTC.

This chain connects TRBV6-5 to TRBJ1-5; a possible D gene is TRBD1 (5 bases). V was clipped by 0 bases and J by 11 bases, with 14 bases between them. CDR1 MNHEY and CDR2 SVGAGI come from the germline V gene. The CDR3 has 14 residues. CDR3 coding DNA: TGTGCCAGCAGTTACTCGATAAGTTCAGGGTCCCAGCATTTT. Its translation is CASSYSISSGSQHF.

As DNA, the CDR3 is TGTGCCAGCAGTGATCTGGCCTCAGGGGGCAATGAGCAGTTCTTC. It is translated as CASSDLASGGNEQFF. This chain joins TRBV6-4 and TRBJ2-1, with TRBD1 identical over 7 bases. The germline V gene has CDR1 MRHNA and CDR2 SNTAGT. The CDR3 is made up of 15 amino acids. V lost 3 bases and J lost 6; bases outside the gene matches: 8.

This chain links TRBV12-5 with TRBJ2-7, with 13 bases that match TRBD2. Trimming cost V 7 bases and J 2 bases; bases outside gene matches: 8. The length of the CDR3 is 16 residues. The germline gives CDR1 LGHNT, CDR2 FRNRAP. The CDR3 DNA sequence: TGTGCTAGTGCCAGGACTAGCGGGAGCCTGACCTACGAGCAGTACTTC. Translation: CASARTSGSLTYEQYF.